There are a few counts of the clone carrying this TCR beta chain. Its antigen is not identified. One entry per CDR3 protein, called by TCRdb with MiXCR from the 5' RACE reads. The sample has about 140,000 distinct CDR3 sequences, roughly 13% seen once; the top ten hold 28%. The record originates from a study of T-cell memory formation after mild COVID-19. About the research overall: TCR clusters showed largely donor specificity.

The CDR3 loop spans 20 amino acids. Germline V gene lookup returns CDR1 SGHAT and CDR2 FQNNGV. V gave up 0 bases and J gave up 0 bases; unmatched junction bases: 10. Study findings and constraints: Pre-infection memory carried some responding clones, suggesting that cross-reactive memory joined. For second-wave clones that peaked at day 37, SARS-CoV-2 specificity went unverified.

The receptor comes from an adult woman who had mild COVID-19 (a few samples of this study predate the infection). Cell type and time point are not known. The chain employs TRBV11-2 and TRBJ2-1, with 11 nucleotides matching TRBD2. Sequencing was performed on PBMCs or a T cell subset sorted from them (not recorded which). The DNA for the CDR3 is TGTGCCAGCAGCTTAGAGGCCCCGGGACTAGCGGACCTCTCCTACAATGAGCAGTTCTTC. Its protein is CASSLEAPGLADLSYNEQFF. Drawing the rest from reference TRBV11-2 and TRBJ2-1, the complete variable domain is EAGVAQSPRYKIIEKRQSVAFWCNPISGHATLYWYQQILGQGPKLLIQFQNNGVVDDSQLPKDRFSAERLKGVDSTLKIQPAKLEDSAVYLCASSLEAPGLADLSYNEQFFGPGTRLTVL.